The 27 T cell receptor beta chains below come from one sample, sequenced in a study of T cell responses to AZD1222 COVID-19 vaccine. Repertoires were generated with immunoSEQ multiplex PCR, while TCRdb's copy carries only in-frame clones and drops some. In the table there are 130,000 or so clones, about 91% of which are singletons. Specimen: peripheral blood, collected on day 0 of AZD1222 vaccination. These receptors came from an adult in good health.

V is TRBV21-1 and J is TRBJ1-4. TRBV21-1 is tagged as a pseudogene. The length of the CDR3 is 15 residues. The CDR3 sequence: CASSRRVGTNEKLFF. CDR3 nucleotide sequence: TGTGCCAGCAGCAGACGGGTAGGAACTAATGAAAAACTGTTTTTT.

This sequence joins TRBV5-1 and TRBJ2-5, with a weak D call TRBD1 (6 bases). Trimming stripped 3 bases from V and 0 bases from J, with 9 bases between. CDR1 and CDR2 from the germline V gene are SGHRS and YFSETQ. CDR3 length: 14 amino acids. In nucleotides, the CDR3 is TGCGCCAGCAGCTCTGGACAGCACCAAGAGACCCAGTACTTC. Its translation is CASSSGQHQETQYF.

This chain uses TRBV28 with TRBJ1-3; no clear D gene. Germline loops: CDR1 MDHEN, CDR2 SYDVKM. The V gene lost 4 bases and the J gene lost 2 bases, with 18 bases spanning the gap. The CDR3 covers 17 residues. The CDR3 bases are TGTGCCAGCAGTTCAACCCACCACGGGTCGGCTGGAAACACCATATATTTT. Translated: CASSSTHHGSAGNTIYF.

The genes are TRBV25-1 and TRBJ2-1, with D maybe TRBD1 (6 bases). V dropped 6 bases and J dropped 10 bases, with 16 bases sitting between them. Germline loops: CDR1 MGHDK, CDR2 SYGVNS. This CDR3 region has 13 residues. The CDR3 DNA sequence: TGTGCCAGCAGATCAGGGGTACGCAGGGAGCAGTTCTTC. This gives the protein CASRSGVRREQFF. The complete variable domain, with remaining parts taken from reference TRBV25-1 and TRBJ2-1, reads EADIYQTPRYLVIGTGKKITLECSQTMGHDKMYWYQQDPGMELHLIHYSYGVNSTEKGDLSSESTVSRIRTEHFPLTLESARPSHTSQYLCASRSGVRREQFFGPGTRLTVL.

The chain combines TRBV6-5 with TRBJ1-2; D unclear. Trimming shortened V by 6 bases and J by 3 bases, and 11 bases separated the two germline ends. The V gene's germline CDR1 is MNHEY and CDR2 SVGAGI. This CDR3 is built from 13 residues. The DNA for the CDR3 is TGTGCCAGCAGCCGCTCGGTCCACTATGGCTACACCTTC. Translating gives CASSRSVHYGYTF.

V and J are TRBV2 and TRBJ1-2; D might be TRBD1 (5 bases). The CDR3 is made up of 14 amino acids. Trimming took 2 bases from V and 8 from J, leaving 15 bases between them. The germline V gene encodes CDR1 SNHLY and CDR2 FYNNEI. The CDR3 protein is CASSEWGGRDGYTF. CDR3 in DNA: TGTGCCAGCAGTGAATGGGGGGGAAGGGACGGCTACACCTTC. The full variable domain, completed using reference TRBV2 and TRBJ1-2, is EPEVTQTPSHQVTQMGQEVILRCVPISNHLYFYWYRQILGQKVEFLVSFYNNEISEKSEIFDDQFSVERPDGSNFTLKIRSTKLEDSAMYFCASSEWGGRDGYTFGSGTRLTVV.

The V gene is TRBV3-1 (or the pseudogene TRBV3-2), the J gene TRBJ1-1, with no clear D. Per germline, CDR1 LGHDT and CDR2 YNNKEL (reference sequence). V lost 6 bases to trimming and J lost 0 bases, with 11 bases between them. The CDR3 totals 14 residues. The chain's CDR3 is CASSRTPMNTEAFF. As DNA, the CDR3 is TGTGCCAGCAGTCGCACCCCGATGAACACTGAAGCTTTCTTT.

The chain combines TRBV25-1 with TRBJ1-1; unclear D gene. This CDR3 has 14 amino acids. Germline loops: CDR1 MGHDK, CDR2 SYGVNS. Trimming took 3 bases from V and 6 from J, leaving 14 bases between them. Here the CDR3 reads CASSEPGKRSEAFF. CDR3 nucleotides: TGTGCCAGCAGTGAGCCCGGGAAGAGATCTGAAGCTTTCTTT.

The chain joins TRBV6-2 or TRBV6-3 to TRBJ1-1; 10 bases agree with TRBD1. Germline V gene data show CDR1 as MNHEY and CDR2 as SVGEGT. Trimming at V came to 2 bases and at J to 6 bases, leaving 6 bases not matched to a gene. The CDR3 runs 15 residues. DNA for the CDR3: TGTGCCAGCAGTTACCCGGACAGGGGGAGGTCTGAAGCTTTCTTT. Translating it yields CASSYPDRGRSEAFF.

The chain has TRBV10-2 and TRBJ1-5, with D unresolved. The CDR3 length is 14 residues. Trimming took 6 bases from V and 0 from J, leaving 9 bases between them. Germline-derived CDR1 and CDR2 are WSHSY and SAAADI. The chain's CDR3 is CASRGTYSNQPQHF. The CDR3 coding sequence is TGCGCCAGCAGGGGAACTTATAGCAATCAGCCCCAGCATTTT.

This chain links TRBV7-8 with TRBJ1-1; TRBD1 agrees at 9 bases. The V gene end was trimmed by 1 base and the J gene end by 5 bases; junction bases not matched to a gene: 2. In germline, CDR1 is SGHVS, CDR2 FQNEAQ. The CDR3 totals 14 residues. The CDR3 sequence is CASSLGTGDTEAFF. CDR3 in DNA: TGTGCCAGCAGCTTAGGGACAGGGGATACTGAAGCTTTCTTT.

J is TRBJ1-2 and V is TRBV27; D unresolved. CDR1 is MNHEY and CDR2 is SMNVEV in the germline V gene (reference sequence). This CDR3 spans 13 amino acids. Between the trimmed V and J ends, which lost 3 bases and 2 bases, there was a span of 7 bases. The chain's CDR3 is CASSLEGNYGYTF. The CDR3 DNA sequence: TGTGCCAGCAGTTTGGAGGGAAACTATGGCTACACCTTC.

This chain uses TRBV19 with TRBJ2-1, with D perhaps being TRBD1 or TRBD2 (5 bases each). Per germline, CDR1 LNHDA and CDR2 SQIVND (reference sequence). Between the trimmed V and J ends, which lost 4 bases and 3 bases, there was a span of 13 bases. This CDR3 has 15 residues. The chain's CDR3 is CASSTERDLYNEQFF. The CDR3 nucleotides read TGTGCCAGTAGTACCGAAAGGGACCTCTACAATGAGCAGTTCTTC.

J is TRBJ1-5 and V is TRBV11-2; D is unclear. V dropped 4 bases and J dropped 4 bases, with 11 bases sitting between them. This CDR3 region has 14 residues. CDR1 and CDR2 (germline): SGHAT, FQNNGV. The CDR3 coding sequence is TGTGCCAGCAGCTCGACGGCAGTAAATCAGCCCCAGCATTTT. Amino acids: CASSSTAVNQPQHF. The full variable domain, its missing parts supplied by reference TRBV11-2 and TRBJ1-5, is EAGVAQSPRYKIIEKRQSVAFWCNPISGHATLYWYQQILGQGPKLLIQFQNNGVVDDSQLPKDRFSAERLKGVDSTLKIQPAKLEDSAVYLCASSSTAVNQPQHFGDGTRLSIL.

The V call is TRBV7-3, the J call TRBJ2-3; TRBD1 might be the D (6 bases). This CDR3 has 15 amino acids. Germline V gene data show CDR1 as SGHTA and CDR2 as FQGTGA. V was shortened by 5 bases and J by 5 bases, with 17 bases between the two germline ends. CDR3 DNA: TGTGCCAGCAGCCGTACTATGACAGGAGAAGATACGCAGTATTTT. Its protein is CASSRTMTGEDTQYF.

This chain connects TRBV10-3 to TRBJ2-1, with 15 bases fitting TRBD2. From germline, CDR1 is ENHRY and CDR2 SYGVKD. The CDR3 length is 16 residues. The J segment lost 12 bases and the V segment lost 6 bases, leaving 12 bases of the junction unmatched. The chain's CDR3 is CAISPGLAGGGGMQFF. The CDR3 DNA reads TGTGCCATCAGCCCGGGACTAGCGGGGGGCGGGGGCATGCAGTTCTTC.

The rearrangement joins TRBV2 to TRBJ1-1; D might be TRBD1 (6 bases). The CDR3 covers 14 residues. V was pared by 2 bases and J by 6 bases, with 13 bases between. Germline loops: CDR1 SNHLY, CDR2 FYNNEI. CDR3 coding DNA: TGTGCCAGCAGTGAAATCTCAGGGGCCGCTGAAGCTTTCTTT. Protein sequence: CASSEISGAAEAFF.

The V call is TRBV7-2, the J call TRBJ2-5; D perhaps matches TRBD2 (5 bases). Germline CDR1 and CDR2: SGHTA and FQGNSA. This CDR3 spans 15 amino acids. V was cut by 4 bases and J by 2 bases, with 14 bases left in between. The CDR3 DNA is TGTGCCAGCAGCTGGAGGAAGGGCGCGCAAGAGACCCAGTACTTC. It codes for CASSWRKGAQETQYF. The full variable domain, completed using reference TRBV7-2 and TRBJ2-5, is GAGVSQSPSNKVTEKGKDVELRCDPISGHTALYWYRQSLGQGLEFLIYFQGNSAPDKSGLPSDRFSAERTGGSVSTLTIQRTQQEDSAVYLCASSWRKGAQETQYFGPGTRLLVL.

The chain uses TRBV6-5 and TRBJ2-3, with 7 bases that match TRBD1. V lost 2 bases and J lost 0; bases outside the gene matches: 5. The CDR3 length is 16 residues. CDR1 is MNHEY and CDR2 is SVGAGI in the germline V gene. The CDR3: CASSYRTGESTDTQYF. The CDR3 DNA reads TGTGCCAGCAGTTACAGAACAGGGGAAAGCACAGATACGCAGTATTTT.

The chain uses TRBV18 and TRBJ1-6; D is possibly TRBD1 (5 bases). The CDR3 loop spans 16 amino acids. Trimming took off 3 bases at V and 9 bases at J, with 18 bases between the two ends. Germline CDR1 and CDR2: KGHSH and LQKENI. The CDR3 here is CASSPGVGVEVSPLHF. DNA of the CDR3: TGTGCCAGCTCACCGGGGGTAGGGGTCGAGGTTTCACCCCTCCACTTT.

The chain employs TRBV4-3 and TRBJ2-5; weak D call: TRBD2 (5 bases). This CDR3 comprises 15 residues. CDR1 is LGHNA, CDR2 YSLEER, per germline. V gave up 4 bases and J gave up 5 bases, with 17 bases separating them. The chain's CDR3 is CASSLNLLGSETQYF. For the CDR3, the DNA is TGCGCCAGCAGCCTTAACTTACTAGGCTCGGAGACCCAGTACTTC.

The CDR3, as DNA: TGTGCCACCAGCGGCAGGGAGGTCACTGAAGCTTTCTTT. This gives the protein CATSGREVTEAFF. The chain is built from TRBV15 and TRBJ1-1; tentative D call: TRBD1 (5 bases). The germline V gene has CDR1 LNHNV and CDR2 YYDKDF (reference sequence). The V end lost 5 bases, the J end lost 4 bases, and 11 bases lay between the germline ends. The CDR3 has 13 residues.

This clone was picked up one time. The chain carries TRBV7-2 and TRBJ1-1, with D perhaps matching TRBD1 (6 bases). V was pared by 5 bases and J by 4 bases, with 11 bases between. The CDR3 is 13 residues long. Germline V gene sequence: CDR1 SGHTA, CDR2 FQGNSA. The CDR3 nucleotides read TGTGCCAGCAGCCCCCAGGGGCCCACTGAAGCTTTCTTT. Its protein is CASSPQGPTEAFF.

The J gene is TRBJ1-1, the V gene TRBV5-8; D remains ambiguous. CDR1 and CDR2 from the germline V gene are SGHTS and YDEGEE. Between the trimmed V and J ends, which lost 1 base and 11 bases, there was a span of 15 bases. There are 13 residues in the CDR3. The CDR3 loop is CASSLRGVSRAFF. The DNA of the CDR3 is TGTGCCAGCAGCTTGAGAGGAGTATCAAGGGCTTTCTTT.

V is TRBV7-9 and J is TRBJ2-2, with D possibly matching TRBD1 (6 bases). Germline V lookup: CDR1 SEHNR, CDR2 FQNEAQ (reference sequence). The CDR3 length is 17 residues. Trimming left V 2 bases short and J 0 bases short, with 13 bases between. CDR3 residues: CASSLLAGATNTGELFF. The CDR3 bases are TGTGCCAGCAGCTTATTGGCAGGGGCCACGAACACCGGGGAGCTGTTTTTT.

This chain joins TRBV5-6 and TRBJ2-1; D might be TRBD2 (6 bases). The V end lost 4 bases, the J end lost 9 bases, and 23 bases lay between the germline ends. The CDR3 is made up of 16 amino acids. Germline values: CDR1 SGHDT, CDR2 YYEEEE. The CDR3 spells CASSRVETRYIGEQFF. The CDR3 nucleotides read TGTGCCAGCAGCCGGGTCGAGACTAGGTATATTGGTGAGCAGTTCTTC.

This clone occurred once. The chain links TRBV11-1 to TRBJ2-1; D may match TRBD1 or TRBD2 (6 bases each). The CDR3 runs 16 residues. The germline CDR1 and CDR2 sequences are SGHAT and FQDESV (reference sequence). V was cut by 3 bases and J by 5 bases, with 17 bases left in between. The CDR3 bases are TGTGCCAGCAGCTTGGAGGGGGGCGTGGGCCACAATGAGCAGTTCTTC. Its protein is CASSLEGGVGHNEQFF.